What follows are 3 T cell receptor beta chains derived from one specimen sequenced in a study of response to subunit inactivated influenza vaccine. TCRdb reprocessed the RT-PCR reads via MiXCR and lists one record per CDR3 protein. In the table there are hundreds of thousands of distinct CDR3 sequences, approximately 18% of which are singletons. Sequenced here: PBMCs from blood, sampled more than 4 days after vaccination. These receptors all come from a man in his fifties or sixties who received an inactivated influenza vaccine.

V is TRBV7-9 and J is TRBJ2-2, with 8 bases lining up with TRBD2. CDR1 SEHNR and CDR2 FQNEAQ come from the germline V gene (reference sequence). The CDR3 consists of 16 residues. Trimming took 4 bases from V and 5 from J; bases not matched to a gene: 9. CDR3 in DNA: TGTGCCAGCAGCTCCCTAAGCGGGAGTCTAACCGGGGAGCTGTTTTTT. Amino acids: CASSSLSGSLTGELFF.

The chain uses TRBV5-5 and TRBJ1-1; D unclear. Germline lookup yields CDR1 SGHKS and CDR2 YYEKEE (reference sequence). V lost 5 bases and J lost 2, with 10 bases in between. The CDR3 sequence is 13 residues long. The CDR3 protein is CASRMTTNTEAFF. DNA of the CDR3: TGTGCCAGCAGAATGACAACAAACACTGAAGCTTTCTTT.

Only a few counts were recorded for this clonotype. The J gene is TRBJ2-5, the V gene TRBV7-2; D is uncertain. The CDR3 totals 11 residues. Germline loops: CDR1 SGHTA, CDR2 FQGNSA. V was shortened by 2 bases and J by 7 bases, with 5 bases between the two germline ends. CDR3 nucleotides: TGTGCCAGCAGCTTAAGTTCGACCCAGTACTTC. Translated: CASSLSSTQYF.